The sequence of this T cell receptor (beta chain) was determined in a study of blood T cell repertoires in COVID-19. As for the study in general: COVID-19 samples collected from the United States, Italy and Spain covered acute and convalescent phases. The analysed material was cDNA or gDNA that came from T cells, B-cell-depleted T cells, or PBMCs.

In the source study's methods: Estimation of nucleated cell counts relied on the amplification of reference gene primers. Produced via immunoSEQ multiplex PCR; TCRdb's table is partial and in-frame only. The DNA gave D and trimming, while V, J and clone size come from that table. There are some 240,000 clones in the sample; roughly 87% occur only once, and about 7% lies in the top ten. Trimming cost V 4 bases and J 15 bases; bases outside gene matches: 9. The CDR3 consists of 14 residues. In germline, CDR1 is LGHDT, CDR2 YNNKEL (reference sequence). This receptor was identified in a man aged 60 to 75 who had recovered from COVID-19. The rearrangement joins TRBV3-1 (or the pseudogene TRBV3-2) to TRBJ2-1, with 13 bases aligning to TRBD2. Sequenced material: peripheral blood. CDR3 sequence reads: CASSRGLAGRAGFF. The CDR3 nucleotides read TGTGCCAGCAGCCGGGGACTAGCGGGGAGAGCGGGGTTCTTC.